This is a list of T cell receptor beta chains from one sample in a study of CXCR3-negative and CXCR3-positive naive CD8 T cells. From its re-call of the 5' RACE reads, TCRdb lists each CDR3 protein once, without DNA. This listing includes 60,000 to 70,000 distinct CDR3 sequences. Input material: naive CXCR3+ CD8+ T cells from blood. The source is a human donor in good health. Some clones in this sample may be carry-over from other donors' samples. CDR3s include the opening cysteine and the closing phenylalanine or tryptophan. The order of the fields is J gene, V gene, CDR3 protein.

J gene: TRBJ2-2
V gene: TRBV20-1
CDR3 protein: CSARDETRDRVYPGELFF

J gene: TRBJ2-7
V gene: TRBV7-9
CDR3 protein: CASSRTGYEQYF

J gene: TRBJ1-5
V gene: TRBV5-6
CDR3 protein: CASSWGQGLSQPQHF

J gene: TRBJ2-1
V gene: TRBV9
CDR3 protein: CASSTTTGTAYSSYNEQFF

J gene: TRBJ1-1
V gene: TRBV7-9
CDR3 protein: CASSTRVGTEAFF

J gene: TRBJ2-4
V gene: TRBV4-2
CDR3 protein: CASSQDKGTGNIQYF

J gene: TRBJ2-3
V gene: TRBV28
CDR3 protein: CASSADARTDTQYF

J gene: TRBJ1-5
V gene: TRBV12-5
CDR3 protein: CASGTGTSNQPQHF

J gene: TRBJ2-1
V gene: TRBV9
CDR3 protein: CASSEAGASYNEQFF

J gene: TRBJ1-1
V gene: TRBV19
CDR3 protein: CASSIGTRTNTEAFF

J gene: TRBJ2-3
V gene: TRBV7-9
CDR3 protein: CASSLDAGLTPSTDTQYF

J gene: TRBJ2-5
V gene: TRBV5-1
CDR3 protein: CASSLASGIQETQYF

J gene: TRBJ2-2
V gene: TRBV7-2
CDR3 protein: CASSPIHPPGQGTGELFF

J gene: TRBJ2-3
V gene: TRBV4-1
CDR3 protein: CASSQRTGTSTDTQYF

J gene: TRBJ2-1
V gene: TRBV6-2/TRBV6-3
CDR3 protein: CASSYSLTSYNEQFF

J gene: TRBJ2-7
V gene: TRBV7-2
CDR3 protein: CASSLVGGASSYEQYF

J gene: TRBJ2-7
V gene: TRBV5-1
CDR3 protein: CASSSPGHSSYEQYF